This record looks at one T cell receptor beta chain sequence and its context. Per the original methods: Reference gene primers were amplified, and this amplification served to estimate nucleated cell counts. Only in-frame clones appear in the TCRdb table, and some are missing; sequencing was by immunoSEQ multiplex PCR. From that table come the V and J calls and clone size; the DNA was used to work out D and trimming. This table holds 20,000 to 25,000 clones, around 86% found once. The data belong to a study of blood T cell repertoires in COVID-19. Germline V gives CDR1 MDHEN, CDR2 SYDVKM. The junction had 10 bases not matched to a gene; V was cut back by 5 bases and J by 2 bases. The CDR3 is 16 residues long.

This chain connects TRBV28 to TRBJ1-2, with 8 bases matching TRBD1. Sequencing used peripheral blood. The origin of this receptor is a human donor with active COVID-19. The donor label of this sample is uncertain. CDR3 sequence: CASSTSLRTGNYGYTF. CDR3 nucleotides: TGTGCCAGCAGTACCAGCCTTCGGACAGGGAACTATGGCTACACCTTC.